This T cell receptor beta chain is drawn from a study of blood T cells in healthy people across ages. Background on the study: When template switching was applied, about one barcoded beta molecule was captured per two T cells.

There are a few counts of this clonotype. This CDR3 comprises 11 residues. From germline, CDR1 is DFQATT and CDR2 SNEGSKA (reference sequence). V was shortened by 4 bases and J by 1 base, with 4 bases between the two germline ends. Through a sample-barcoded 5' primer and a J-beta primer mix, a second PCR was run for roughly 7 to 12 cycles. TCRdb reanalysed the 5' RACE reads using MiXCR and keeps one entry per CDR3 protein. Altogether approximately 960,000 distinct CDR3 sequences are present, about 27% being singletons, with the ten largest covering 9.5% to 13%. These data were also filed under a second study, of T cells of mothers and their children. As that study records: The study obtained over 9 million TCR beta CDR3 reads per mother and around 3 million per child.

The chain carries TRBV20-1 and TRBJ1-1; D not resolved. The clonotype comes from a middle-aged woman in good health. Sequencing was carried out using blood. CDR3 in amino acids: CSAKGNTEAFF. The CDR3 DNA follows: TGCAGTGCTAAGGGGAACACTGAAGCTTTCTTT.